The source of this TCR beta chain is a study of follicular helper T cells after annual influenza vaccination. Assay used: immunoSEQ multiplex PCR; TCRdb lists only in-frame clones, some missing. The sample yields 12,000 or so clones, roughly 80% seen once. About this clone: Its antigen is still unknown. One end of the junction does not line up with germline, which may come from a read error.

Germline CDR1 reads DFQATT; CDR2 reads SNEGSKA (reference sequence). CDR3 size: 10 residues. Overall study results and limits: ICOS+CD38+ cTfh clonality tracked population frequency, and its change tracked circulating plasmablast change.

The sample's time point: 2015-2016 season, pre-vaccination. Sorted cTfh were non-naive CD4+CXCR5+PD-1+, either ICOS+CD38+ or ICOS-CD38-. The chain has TRBV20-1 and TRBJ2-3; no clear D. The sequenced sample was CXCR5+ CD38- circulating T follicular helper cells from blood, obtained on the day of influenza vaccination. As to subset: circulating Tfh, non-naive CD4+CXCR5+PD-1+ (ICOS+CD38+ or ICOS-CD38-). This clonotype originated in an adult who received the influenza vaccine. The CDR3 sequence: CSATLDMQYF. Written as DNA, the CDR3 is TGCAGTGCCACGCTAGATATGCAGTATTTT.